The next 5 T cell receptor beta chains were all read from a single sample in a study of T cell repertoires in cytomegalovirus infection. TCRdb independently ran MiXCR on the reads; one entry per CDR3 protein. The profile shows some 680,000 distinct CDR3 sequences, roughly a third of them singletons. The source material was PBMCs. These receptors were collected from a human donor in good health (CMV status not recorded). Some clones in this sample may be carry-over from other donors' samples.

Remarks on this clonotype: Possible read error: a much larger clone is one base away. The V and J genes are TRBV7-2 and TRBJ1-1; D remains unclear. CDR3 length equals 13 residues. Trimming removed 1 base at V and 4 bases at J, with 7 bases between. Germline values: CDR1 SGHTA, CDR2 FQGNSA. CDR3 region: CASSLEWATEAFF. The CDR3 bases are TGTGCCAGCAGCTTAGAATGGGCCACTGAAGCTTTCTTT.

With regard to this clonotype: Possible read error: a much larger clone is one base away. V and J are TRBV7-8 and TRBJ2-7; D is unresolved. The CDR3 is 14 residues long. CDR1 SGHVS and CDR2 FQNEAQ come from the germline V gene. The DNA for the CDR3 is TGTACCAGCAGCCCACTGGGGATTGGTTTCCAGCAGTACTTC. It specifies CTSSPLGIGFQQYF.

This clonotype has a count of ten or more. J is TRBJ1-1 and V is TRBV7-6; perhaps TRBD1 as D (6 bases). Germline lookup yields CDR1 SGHVS and CDR2 FNYEAQ. This CDR3 has 14 amino acids. V shed 5 bases and J shed 5 bases, with 15 bases lying between them. The CDR3 spells CASSQATGDTEAFF. The CDR3 DNA reads TGTGCCAGCAGCCAAGCGACAGGAGATACTGAAGCTTTCTTT. Supplemented by reference TRBV7-6 and TRBJ1-1, the full variable domain reads GAGVSQSPRYKVTKRGQDVALRCDPISGHVSLYWYRQALGQGPEFLTYFNYEAQQDKSGLPNDRFSAERPEGSISTLTIQRTEQRDSAMYRCASSQATGDTEAFFGQGTRLTVV.

Ten or more counts support this clonotype. This rearrangement joins TRBV12-3 or TRBV12-4 to TRBJ1-5, with 11 positions matching TRBD1. This CDR3 comprises 17 residues. With V trimmed by 4 bases and J by 1 base, 6 bases remained unmatched. The CDR3 nucleotides are TGTGCCAGCAGTTCCCATGGACAGGGGGCGAGCAATCAGCCCCAGCATTTT. Encoded protein: CASSSHGQGASNQPQHF.

The rearrangement links TRBV7-3 to TRBJ2-7, with 10 bases that match TRBD1. V shed 5 bases and J 5 bases; nucleotides not matched to a gene: 24. The CDR3 loop spans 20 amino acids. Germline V lookup: CDR1 SGHTA, CDR2 FQGTGA. CDR3 sequence: CASSLRHDPVWDRGTDEQYF. CDR3 bases: TGTGCCAGCAGCCTCCGACATGATCCCGTGTGGGACAGGGGAACGGACGAGCAGTACTTC. The full variable domain, completed using reference TRBV7-3 and TRBJ2-7, is GAGVSQTPSNKVTEKGKYVELRCDPISGHTALYWYRQSLGQGPEFLIYFQGTGAADDSGLPNDRFFAVRPEGSVSTLKIQRTERGDSAVYLCASSLRHDPVWDRGTDEQYFGPGTRLTVT.